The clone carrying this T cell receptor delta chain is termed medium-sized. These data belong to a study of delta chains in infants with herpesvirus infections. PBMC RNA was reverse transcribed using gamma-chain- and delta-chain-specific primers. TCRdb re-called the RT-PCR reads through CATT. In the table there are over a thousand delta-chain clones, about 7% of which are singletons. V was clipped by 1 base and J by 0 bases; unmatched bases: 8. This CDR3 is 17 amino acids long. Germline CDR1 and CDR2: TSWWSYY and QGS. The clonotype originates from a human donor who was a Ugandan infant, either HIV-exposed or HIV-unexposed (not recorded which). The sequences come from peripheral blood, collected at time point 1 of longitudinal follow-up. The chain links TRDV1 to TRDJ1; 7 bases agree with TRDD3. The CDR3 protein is CALGEQPWGTHTDKLIF. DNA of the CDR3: TGTGCTCTTGGGGAACAACCATGGGGGACTCACACCGATAAACTCATCTTT.